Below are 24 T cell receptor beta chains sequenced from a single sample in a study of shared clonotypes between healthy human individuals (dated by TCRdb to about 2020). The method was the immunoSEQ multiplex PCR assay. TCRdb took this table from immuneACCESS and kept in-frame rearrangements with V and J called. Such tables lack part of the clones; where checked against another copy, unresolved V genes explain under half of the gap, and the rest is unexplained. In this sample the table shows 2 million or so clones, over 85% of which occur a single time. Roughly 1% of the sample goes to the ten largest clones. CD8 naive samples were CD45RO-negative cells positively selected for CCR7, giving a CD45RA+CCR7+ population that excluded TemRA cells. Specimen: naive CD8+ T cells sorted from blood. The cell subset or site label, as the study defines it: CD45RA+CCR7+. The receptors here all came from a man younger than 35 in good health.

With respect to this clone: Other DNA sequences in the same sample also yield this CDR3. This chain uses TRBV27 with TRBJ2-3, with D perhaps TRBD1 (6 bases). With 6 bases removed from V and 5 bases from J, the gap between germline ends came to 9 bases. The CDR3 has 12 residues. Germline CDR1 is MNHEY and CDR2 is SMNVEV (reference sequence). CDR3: CASSPRGDTQYF. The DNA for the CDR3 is TGTGCCAGCAGCCCCAGGGGAGATACGCAGTATTTT.

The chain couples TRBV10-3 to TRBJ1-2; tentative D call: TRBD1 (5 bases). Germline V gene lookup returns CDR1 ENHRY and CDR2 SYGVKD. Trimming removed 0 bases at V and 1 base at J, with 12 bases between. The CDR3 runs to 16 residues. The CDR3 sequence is CAISESRQGFNYGYTF. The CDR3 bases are TGTGCCATCAGTGAGTCGCGGCAGGGCTTTAACTATGGCTACACCTTC.

Here the CDR3 DNA reads TGTGCCAGCATGTCGGGCTACTACGAGCAGTACTTC. Translation gives CASMSGYYEQYF. The chain couples TRBV28 to TRBJ2-7; no reliable D call. The CDR3 consists of 12 residues. Looked up from germline, CDR1 is MDHEN and CDR2 is SYDVKM. Between the trimmed V and J ends, which lost 7 bases and 3 bases, there was a span of 10 bases.

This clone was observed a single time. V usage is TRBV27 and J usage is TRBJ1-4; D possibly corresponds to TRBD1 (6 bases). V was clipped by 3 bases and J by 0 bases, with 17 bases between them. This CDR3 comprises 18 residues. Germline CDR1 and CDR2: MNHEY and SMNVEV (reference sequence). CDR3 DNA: TGTGCCAGCAGTTTCCCGTCTTTTGAGGGGGCAACTAATGAAAAACTGTTTTTT. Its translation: CASSFPSFEGATNEKLFF.

The CDR3 region is CASGQDQSSYEQYF. Written as DNA, the CDR3 is TGTGCTAGTGGCCAGGACCAGAGCTCCTACGAGCAGTACTTC. This chain connects TRBV12-5 to TRBJ2-7; unclear D gene. Trimming took 6 bases from V and 0 from J, leaving 12 bases between them. The V gene's germline CDR1 is LGHNT and CDR2 FRNRAP. The CDR3 loop spans 14 amino acids. Looking up the rest from reference TRBV12-5 and TRBJ2-7 gives the full variable domain: DARVTQTPRHKVTEMGQEVTMRCQPILGHNTVFWYRQTMMQGLELLAYFRNRAPLDDSGMPKDRFSAEMPDATLATLKIQPSEPRDSAVYFCASGQDQSSYEQYFGPGTRLTVT.

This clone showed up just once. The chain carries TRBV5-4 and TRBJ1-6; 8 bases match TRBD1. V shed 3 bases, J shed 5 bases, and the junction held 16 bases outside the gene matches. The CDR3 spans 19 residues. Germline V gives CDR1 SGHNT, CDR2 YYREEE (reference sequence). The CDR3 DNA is TGTGCCAGCAGCTCAGCAACAACGTGGACAGGGATAGATAATTCACCCCTCCACTTT. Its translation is CASSSATTWTGIDNSPLHF.

The CDR3 nucleotides read TGTGCCAGCTCGGGGGTGGGGCTTCGGGAGGAGACCCAGTACTTC. Translated, it gives CASSGVGLREETQYF. This chain connects TRBV6-1 to TRBJ2-5, with D perhaps TRBD2 (6 bases). The CDR3 runs 15 residues. Germline V gives CDR1 MNHNS, CDR2 SASEGT. The ends were cut back, 8 bases at V and 5 bases at J, with 21 bases in the middle.

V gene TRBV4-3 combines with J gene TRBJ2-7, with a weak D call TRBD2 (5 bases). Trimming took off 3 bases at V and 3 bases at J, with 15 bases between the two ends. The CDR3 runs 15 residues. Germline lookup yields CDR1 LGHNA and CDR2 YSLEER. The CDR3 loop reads CASSQVLGDNYEQYF. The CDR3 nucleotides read TGCGCCAGCAGCCAGGTGTTGGGAGACAACTACGAGCAGTACTTC.

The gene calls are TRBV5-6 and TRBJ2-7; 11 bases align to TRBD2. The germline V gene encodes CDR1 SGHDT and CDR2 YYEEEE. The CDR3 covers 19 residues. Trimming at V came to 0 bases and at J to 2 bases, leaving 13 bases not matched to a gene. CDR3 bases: TGTGCCAGCAGCTTGGTTCGGCGAAACCTAGCGGGAGGAGCCTACGAGCAGTACTTC. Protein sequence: CASSLVRRNLAGGAYEQYF.

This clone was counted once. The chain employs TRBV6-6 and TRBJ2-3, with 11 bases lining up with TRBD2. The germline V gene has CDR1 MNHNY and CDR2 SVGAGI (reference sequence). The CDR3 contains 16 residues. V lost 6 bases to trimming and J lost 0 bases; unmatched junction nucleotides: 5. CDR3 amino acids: CASRASGGLSTDTQYF. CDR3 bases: TGTGCCAGCAGGGCTAGCGGGGGGCTCAGCACAGATACGCAGTATTTT.

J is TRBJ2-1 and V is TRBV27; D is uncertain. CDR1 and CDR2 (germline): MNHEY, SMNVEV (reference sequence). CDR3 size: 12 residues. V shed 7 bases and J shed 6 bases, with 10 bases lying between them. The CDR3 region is CASNTTPNEQFF. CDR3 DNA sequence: TGTGCCAGCAACACTACCCCCAATGAGCAGTTCTTC.

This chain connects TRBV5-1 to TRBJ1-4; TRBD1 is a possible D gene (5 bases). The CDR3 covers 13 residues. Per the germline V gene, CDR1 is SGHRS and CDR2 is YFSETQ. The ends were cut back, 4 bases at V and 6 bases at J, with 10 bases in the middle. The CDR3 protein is CASSPGRDEKLFF. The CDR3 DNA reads TGCGCCAGCAGCCCGGGACGGGATGAAAAACTGTTTTTT.

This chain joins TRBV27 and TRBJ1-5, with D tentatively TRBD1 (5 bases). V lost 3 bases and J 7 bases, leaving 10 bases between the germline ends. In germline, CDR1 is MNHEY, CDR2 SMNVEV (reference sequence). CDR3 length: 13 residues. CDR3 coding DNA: TGTGCCAGCAGTTTTCAAGGGGACCAGCCCCAGCATTTT. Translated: CASSFQGDQPQHF.

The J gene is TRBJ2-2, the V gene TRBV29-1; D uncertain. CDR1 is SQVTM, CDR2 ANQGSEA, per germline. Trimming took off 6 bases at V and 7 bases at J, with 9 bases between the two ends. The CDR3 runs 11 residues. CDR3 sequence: CSVSGHGELFF. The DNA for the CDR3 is TGCAGCGTCTCCGGGCACGGGGAGCTGTTTTTT.

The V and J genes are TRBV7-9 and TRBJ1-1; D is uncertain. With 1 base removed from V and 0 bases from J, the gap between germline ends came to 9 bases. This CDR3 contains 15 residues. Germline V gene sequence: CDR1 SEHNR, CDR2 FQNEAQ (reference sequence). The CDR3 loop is CASSLGSGVNTEAFF. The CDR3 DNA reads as TGTGCCAGCAGCTTAGGTTCAGGTGTGAACACTGAAGCTTTCTTT.

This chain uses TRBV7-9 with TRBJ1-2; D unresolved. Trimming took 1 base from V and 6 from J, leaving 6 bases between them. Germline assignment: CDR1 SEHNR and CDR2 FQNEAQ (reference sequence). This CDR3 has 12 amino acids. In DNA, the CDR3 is TGTGCCAGCAGCTTAGTCCCTGATGGCTACACCTTC. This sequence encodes CASSLVPDGYTF.

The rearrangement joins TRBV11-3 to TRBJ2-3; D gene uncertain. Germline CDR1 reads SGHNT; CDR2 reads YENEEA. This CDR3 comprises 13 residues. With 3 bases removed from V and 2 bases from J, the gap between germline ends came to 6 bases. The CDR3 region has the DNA TGTGCCAGCAGCTTTGGCGCCACAGATACGCAGTATTTT. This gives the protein CASSFGATDTQYF.

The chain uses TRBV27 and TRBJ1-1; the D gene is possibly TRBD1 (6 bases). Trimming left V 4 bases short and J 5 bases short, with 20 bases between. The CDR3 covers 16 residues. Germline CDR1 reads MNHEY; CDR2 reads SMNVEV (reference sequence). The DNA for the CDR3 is TGTGCCAGCAGTTCAGAACAGGGTTGGTCAGTTACTGAAGCTTTCTTT. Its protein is CASSSEQGWSVTEAFF.

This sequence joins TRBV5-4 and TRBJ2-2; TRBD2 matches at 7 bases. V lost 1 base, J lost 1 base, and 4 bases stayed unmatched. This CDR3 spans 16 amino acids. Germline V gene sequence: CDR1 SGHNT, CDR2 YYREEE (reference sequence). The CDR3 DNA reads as TGTGCCAGCAGCTTGCATCCTAGCGGGAACACCGGGGAGCTGTTTTTT. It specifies CASSLHPSGNTGELFF.

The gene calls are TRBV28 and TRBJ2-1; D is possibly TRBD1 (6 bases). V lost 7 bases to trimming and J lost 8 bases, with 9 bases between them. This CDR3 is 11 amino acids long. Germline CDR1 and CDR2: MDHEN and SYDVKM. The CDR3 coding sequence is TGTGCCAGCACAGGGGACGATGAGCAGTTCTTC. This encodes CASTGDDEQFF.

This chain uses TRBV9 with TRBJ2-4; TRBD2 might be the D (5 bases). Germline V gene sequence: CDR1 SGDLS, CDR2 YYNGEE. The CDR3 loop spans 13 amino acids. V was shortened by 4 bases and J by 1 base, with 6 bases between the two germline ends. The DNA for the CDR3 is TGTGCCAGCAGCCCGGGGGCCAAAAACATTCAGTACTTC. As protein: CASSPGAKNIQYF.

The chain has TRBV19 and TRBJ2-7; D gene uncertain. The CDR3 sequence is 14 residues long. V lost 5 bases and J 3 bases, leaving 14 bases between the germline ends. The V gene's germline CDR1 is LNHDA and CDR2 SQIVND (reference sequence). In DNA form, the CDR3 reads TGTGCCAGTAGTCTAAAAGGGAAGGTCTACGAGCAGTACTTC. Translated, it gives CASSLKGKVYEQYF.

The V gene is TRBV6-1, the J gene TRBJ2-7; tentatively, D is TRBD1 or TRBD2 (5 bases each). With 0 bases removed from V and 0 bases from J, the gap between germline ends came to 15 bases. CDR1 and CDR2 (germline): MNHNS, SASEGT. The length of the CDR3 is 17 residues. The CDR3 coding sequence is TGTGCCAGCAGTGAAGCTGGGACCTCCGCGAGCTCCTACGAGCAGTACTTC. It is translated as CASSEAGTSASSYEQYF.

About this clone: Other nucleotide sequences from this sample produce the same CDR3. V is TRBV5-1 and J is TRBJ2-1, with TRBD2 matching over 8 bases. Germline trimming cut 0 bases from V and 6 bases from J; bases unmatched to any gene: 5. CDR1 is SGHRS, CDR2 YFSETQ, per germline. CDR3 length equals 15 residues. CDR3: CASSLAGGPFNEQFF. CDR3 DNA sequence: TGCGCCAGCAGCTTGGCGGGGGGGCCCTTCAATGAGCAGTTCTTC.